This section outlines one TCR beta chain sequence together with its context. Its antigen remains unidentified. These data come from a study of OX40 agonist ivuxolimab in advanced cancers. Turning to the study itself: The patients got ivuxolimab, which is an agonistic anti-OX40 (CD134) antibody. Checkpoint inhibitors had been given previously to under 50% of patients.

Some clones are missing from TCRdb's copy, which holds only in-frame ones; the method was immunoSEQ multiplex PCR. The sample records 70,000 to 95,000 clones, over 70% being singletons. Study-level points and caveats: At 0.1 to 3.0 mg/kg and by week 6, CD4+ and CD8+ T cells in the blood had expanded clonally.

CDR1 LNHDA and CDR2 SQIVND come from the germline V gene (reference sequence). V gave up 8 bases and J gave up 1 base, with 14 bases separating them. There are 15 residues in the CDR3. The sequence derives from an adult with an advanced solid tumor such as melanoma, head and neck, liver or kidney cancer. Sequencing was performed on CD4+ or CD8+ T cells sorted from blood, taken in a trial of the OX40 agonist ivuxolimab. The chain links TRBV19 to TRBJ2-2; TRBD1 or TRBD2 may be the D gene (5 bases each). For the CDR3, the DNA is TGTGCCAGTCATTCCGGGACGGTGAACACCGGGGAGCTGTTTTTT. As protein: CASHSGTVNTGELFF.